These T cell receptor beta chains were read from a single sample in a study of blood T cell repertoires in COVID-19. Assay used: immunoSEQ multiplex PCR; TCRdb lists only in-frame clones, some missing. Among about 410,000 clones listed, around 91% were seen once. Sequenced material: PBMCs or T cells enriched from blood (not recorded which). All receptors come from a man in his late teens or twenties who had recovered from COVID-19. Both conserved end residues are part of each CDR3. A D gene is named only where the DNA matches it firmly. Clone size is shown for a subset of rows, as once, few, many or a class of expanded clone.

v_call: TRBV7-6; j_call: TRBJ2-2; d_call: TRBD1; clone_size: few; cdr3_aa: CASSLGQGADGELFF; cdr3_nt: TGTGCCAGCAGCTTAGGGCAGGGGGCAGACGGGGAGCTGTTTTTT
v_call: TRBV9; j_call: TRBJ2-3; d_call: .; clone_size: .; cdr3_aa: CASRRLADTQYF; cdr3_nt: TGTGCCAGCAGGCGACTAGCAGATACGCAGTATTTT
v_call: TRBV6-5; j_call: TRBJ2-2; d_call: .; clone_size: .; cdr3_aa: CASRVTRNTGELFF; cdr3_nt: TGTGCCAGCCGAGTAACTAGGAACACCGGGGAGCTGTTTTTT
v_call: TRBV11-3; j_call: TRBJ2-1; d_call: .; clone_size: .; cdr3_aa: CASSLRSRDYNEQFF; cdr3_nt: TGTGCCAGCAGCTTACGGAGTCGGGACTACAATGAGCAGTTCTTC
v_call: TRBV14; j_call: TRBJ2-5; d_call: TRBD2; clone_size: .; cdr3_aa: CASSQGLLAGVWETQYF; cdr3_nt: TGTGCCAGCAGCCAGGGCCTTCTAGCGGGAGTTTGGGAGACCCAGTACTTC
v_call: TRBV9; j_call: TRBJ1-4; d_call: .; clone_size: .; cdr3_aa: CASSGGTDATNEKLFF; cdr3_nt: TGTGCCAGCAGCGGCGGGACGGACGCAACTAATGAAAAACTGTTTTTT
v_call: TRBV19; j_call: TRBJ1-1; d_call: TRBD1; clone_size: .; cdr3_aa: CASRNPTGGDGRNAEAFF; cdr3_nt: TGTGCCAGTAGGAACCCGACAGGGGGCGACGGCCGAAACGCTGAAGCTTTCTTT
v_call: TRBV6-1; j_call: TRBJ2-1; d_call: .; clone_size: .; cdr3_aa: CASSDTGREFF; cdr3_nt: TGTGCCAGCAGTGATACAGGGAGGGAGTTCTTC
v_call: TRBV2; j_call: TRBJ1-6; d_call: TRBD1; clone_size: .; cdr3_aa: CASGQDQSPLHF; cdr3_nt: TGTGCCAGCGGACAGGATCAATCACCCCTCCACTTT
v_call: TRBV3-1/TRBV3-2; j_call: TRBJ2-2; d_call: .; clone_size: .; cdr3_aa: CASSLADTGELFF; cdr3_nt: TGTGCCAGCAGTCTGGCGGACACCGGGGAGCTGTTTTTT
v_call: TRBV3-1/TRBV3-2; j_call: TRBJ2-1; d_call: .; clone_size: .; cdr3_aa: CASSRGTLRGNEQFF; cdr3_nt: TGTGCCAGCAGCCGGGGGACGCTGCGGGGCAATGAGCAGTTCTTC
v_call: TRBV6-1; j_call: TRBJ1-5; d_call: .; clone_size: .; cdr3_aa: CASSEFRFRQGSQPQHF; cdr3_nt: TGTGCCAGCAGTGAATTTAGGTTCCGGCAGGGCAGTCAGCCCCAGCATTTT
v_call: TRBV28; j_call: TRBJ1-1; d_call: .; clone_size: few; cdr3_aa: CASSSTPTTEAFF; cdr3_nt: TGTGCCAGCAGTTCAACTCCTACCACTGAAGCTTTCTTT
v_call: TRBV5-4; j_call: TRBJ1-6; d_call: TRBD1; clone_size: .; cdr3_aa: CASSVDRGLTPLHF; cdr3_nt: TGTGCCAGCAGCGTGGACAGGGGATTGACACCCCTCCACTTT
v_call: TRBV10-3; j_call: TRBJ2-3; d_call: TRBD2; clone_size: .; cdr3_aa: CAISEAGLAGSNTQYF; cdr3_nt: TGTGCCATCAGTGAAGCGGGTCTAGCGGGGAGCAATACGCAGTATTTT
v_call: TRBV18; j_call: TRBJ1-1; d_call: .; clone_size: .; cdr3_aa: CASCPSRFNTEAFF; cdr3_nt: TGTGCCAGCTGCCCGAGTCGCTTTAACACTGAAGCTTTCTTT
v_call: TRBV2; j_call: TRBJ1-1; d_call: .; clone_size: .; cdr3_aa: CASSGGVGVNTEAFF; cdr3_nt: TGTGCCAGCAGTGGGGGGGTAGGCGTGAACACTGAAGCTTTCTTT
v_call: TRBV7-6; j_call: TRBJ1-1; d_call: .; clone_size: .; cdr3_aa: CASSLGPGDTEAFF; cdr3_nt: TGTGCCAGCAGCTTAGGGCCAGGGGACACTGAAGCTTTCTTT
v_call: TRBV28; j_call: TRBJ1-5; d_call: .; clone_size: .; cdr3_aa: CASRYQGGNQPQHF; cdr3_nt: TGTGCCAGCAGGTACCAGGGTGGCAATCAGCCCCAGCATTTT
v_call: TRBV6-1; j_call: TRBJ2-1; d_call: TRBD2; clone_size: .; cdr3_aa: CASSESASGRHNEQFF; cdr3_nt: TGTGCCAGCAGTGAAAGTGCTAGCGGGAGGCACAATGAGCAGTTCTTC
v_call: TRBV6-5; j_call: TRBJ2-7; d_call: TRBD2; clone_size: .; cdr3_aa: CASSSWREGREQYF; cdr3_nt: TGTGCCAGCAGTTCCTGGCGGGAGGGCCGGGAGCAGTACTTC
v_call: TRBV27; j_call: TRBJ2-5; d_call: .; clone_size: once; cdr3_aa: CASSGGLGETQYF; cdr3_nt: TGTGCCAGCAGTGGAGGATTAGGGGAGACCCAGTACTTC
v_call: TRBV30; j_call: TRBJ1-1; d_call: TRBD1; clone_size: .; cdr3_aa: CAWSVKTGGTEAFF; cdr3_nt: TGTGCCTGGAGTGTAAAGACAGGGGGCACTGAAGCTTTCTTT
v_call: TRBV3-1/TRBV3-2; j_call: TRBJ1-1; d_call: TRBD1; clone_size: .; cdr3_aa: CASGDRGNTEAFF; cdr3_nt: TGTGCCAGTGGGGACAGGGGGAACACTGAAGCTTTCTTT
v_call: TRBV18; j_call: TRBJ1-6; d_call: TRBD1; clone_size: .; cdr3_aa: CASSPSGTEGFLDSPLHF; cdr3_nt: TGTGCCAGCTCACCATCGGGGACAGAAGGATTCTTGGATTCACCCCTCCACTTT
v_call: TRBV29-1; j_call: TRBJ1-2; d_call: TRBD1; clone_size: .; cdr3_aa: CSVSRAGQGSYGYTF; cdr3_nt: TGCAGCGTGTCAAGAGCGGGACAGGGCAGCTATGGCTACACCTTC
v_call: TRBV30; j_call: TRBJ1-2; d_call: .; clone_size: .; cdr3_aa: CAWSEVGDGYTF; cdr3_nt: TGTGCCTGGAGTGAGGTCGGGGATGGCTACACCTTC
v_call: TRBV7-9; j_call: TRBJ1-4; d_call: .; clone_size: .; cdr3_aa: CASSQYRETEKLFF; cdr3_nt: TGTGCCAGCAGCCAATACAGGGAAACGGAAAAACTGTTTTTT
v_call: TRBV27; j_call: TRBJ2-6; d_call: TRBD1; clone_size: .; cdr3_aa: CASSLGTGLGWANVLTF; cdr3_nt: TGTGCCAGCAGTCTCGGGACAGGCCTCGGTTGGGCCAACGTCCTGACTTTC
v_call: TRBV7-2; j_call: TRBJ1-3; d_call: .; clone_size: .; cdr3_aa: CASSLAPGLGNTIYF; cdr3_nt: TGTGCCAGCAGCTTAGCGCCAGGGTTAGGAAACACCATATATTTT
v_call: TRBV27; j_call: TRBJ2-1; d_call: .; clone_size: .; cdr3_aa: CASSNPRGRGGNEQFF; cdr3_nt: TGTGCCAGCAGTAACCCCAGGGGTCGAGGGGGCAATGAGCAGTTCTTC
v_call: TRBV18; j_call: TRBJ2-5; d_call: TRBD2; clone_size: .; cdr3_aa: CASSPQRTSETQYF; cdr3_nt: TGTGCCAGCTCACCACAGAGGACTAGCGAGACCCAGTACTTC